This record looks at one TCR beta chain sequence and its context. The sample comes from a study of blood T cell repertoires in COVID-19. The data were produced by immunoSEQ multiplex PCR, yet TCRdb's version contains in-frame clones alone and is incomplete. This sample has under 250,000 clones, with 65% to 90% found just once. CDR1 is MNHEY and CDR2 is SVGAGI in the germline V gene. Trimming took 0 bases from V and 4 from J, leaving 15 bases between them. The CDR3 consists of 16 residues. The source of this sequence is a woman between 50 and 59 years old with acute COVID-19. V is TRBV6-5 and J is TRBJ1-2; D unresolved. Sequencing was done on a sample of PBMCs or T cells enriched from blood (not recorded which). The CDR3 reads CASSYSPSDSGYGYTF. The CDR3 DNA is TGTGCCAGCAGTTACTCCCCATCGGACTCTGGCTATGGCTACACCTTC.